This TCR beta chain was recorded in a study of shared clonotypes between healthy human individuals. Clones were read by immunoSEQ multiplex PCR, and TCRdb kept only the in-frame ones, dropping some. The sample lists nearly 1 million clones, about three quarters occurring once. This clone was picked up a small number of times. Trimming pared 4 bases from V and 5 bases from J, leaving 26 bases between. Germline CDR1 is SNHLY and CDR2 is FYNNEI. The CDR3 totals 18 residues. The chain recombines TRBV2 with TRBJ1-2, with D maybe TRBD1 (5 bases). The clonotype was recovered from a man aged 18 to 35 in good health. The sequencing sample was made of memory CD4+ T cells sorted from blood. Subset: CD45RA-negative fraction. The CDR3 spells CASSVWGRRPGLKYGYTF. DNA for the CDR3: TGTGCCAGCAGTGTATGGGGACGCAGGCCGGGCCTTAAATATGGCTACACCTTC.